This T cell receptor (beta chain) came from a study of blood T cell repertoires in COVID-19. On the study more broadly: Whether acute or convalescent, the COVID-19 samples came from the United States, Italy and Spain.

Sequencing used immunoSEQ multiplex PCR; TCRdb keeps in-frame clones, though not all of them. The sample has about 280,000 clones, more than 85% seen once. CDR3 size: 14 residues. The V gene's germline CDR1 is LGHNA and CDR2 YNFKEQ. V lost 5 bases and J 1 base, leaving 8 bases between the germline ends. The sequence was obtained from a man in his forties or fifties with acute or convalescent COVID-19. The rearrangement uses TRBV4-2 and TRBJ2-2, with TRBD2 as a possible D gene (5 bases). Material for sequencing was peripheral blood. For the CDR3, the DNA is TGTGCCAGCAGCTATGGAGGGAACACCGGGGAGCTGTTTTTT. It codes for CASSYGGNTGELFF.